This T cell receptor beta chain appears in the sequencing data of a study of cytomegalovirus exposure and HLA in healthy donors. In the study overall: Later, an analysis reported that the 120 or so validation repertoires had used the same platform as the approximately 690 first-cohort repertoires. Overall study findings and caveats: The study recorded about 150 TCR beta chains that were cytomegalovirus-associated. TCR sequences were mostly rare, though some public TCRs occurred in many donors. Within the 120 or so validation repertoires, first-cohort TCR clusters tended to co-occur, according to a later analysis.

This CDR3 has 14 residues. Germline assignment: CDR1 SGDLS and CDR2 YYNGEE. With 4 bases clipped from V and 5 bases from J, the junction kept 9 bases outside the gene matches. Notes on this clone: Its antigen is unknown.

Sequencing used immunoSEQ multiplex PCR; TCRdb keeps in-frame clones, though not all of them. The table shows around 220,000 clones, with roughly 88% occurring only once. This clonotype was sampled from a woman aged 18 to 35 in good health and CMV-seronegative. The V gene is TRBV9, the J gene TRBJ2-7, with TRBD1 identical over 7 bases. The sequencing sample was made of PBMCs. CDR3 sequence (DNA): TGTGCCAGCAGCTCCCGCGAGGGGGCCGACGAGCAGTACTTC. It yields the protein CASSSREGADEQYF.